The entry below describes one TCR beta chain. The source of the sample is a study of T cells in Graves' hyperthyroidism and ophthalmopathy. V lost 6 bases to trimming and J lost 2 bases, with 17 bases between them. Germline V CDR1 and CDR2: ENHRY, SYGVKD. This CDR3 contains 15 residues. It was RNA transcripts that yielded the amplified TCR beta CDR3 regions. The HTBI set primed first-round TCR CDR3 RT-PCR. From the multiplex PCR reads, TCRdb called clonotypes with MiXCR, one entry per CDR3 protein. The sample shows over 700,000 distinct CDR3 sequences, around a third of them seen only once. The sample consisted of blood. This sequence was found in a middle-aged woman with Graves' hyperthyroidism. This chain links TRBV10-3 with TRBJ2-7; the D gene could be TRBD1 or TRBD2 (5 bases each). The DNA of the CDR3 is TGTGCCATCAGGACTCGGGTAGAGGGGCCCTACGAGCAGTACTTC. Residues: CAIRTRVEGPYEQYF.